This TCR beta chain was retrieved from a study of Graves' ophthalmopathy and Graves' hyperthyroidism. Looking at the study overall: Peripheral blood samples were taken at initial diagnosis, before any treatment.

This clonotype was detected ten times or more. Ophthalmopathy donors showed moderate-to-severe activity, CAS ≥3, NOSPECS ≥4 and a duration under 3 months. Germline loops: CDR1 SQVTM, CDR2 ANQGSEA. The CDR3 runs to 14 residues. The V segment lost 4 bases and the J segment 2 bases; nucleotides outside the gene matches: 7. Using RNA transcripts, the TCR beta CDR3 regions were amplified. HTBI primers were employed in first-round RT-PCR, then a second-round multiplex PCR followed. TCRdb reanalysed the multiplex PCR reads using MiXCR and keeps one entry per CDR3 protein. The data show about 400,000 distinct CDR3 sequences, with about 17% seen just once and roughly 1.6% held by the top ten.

Sequencing was carried out using peripheral blood. The V gene is TRBV29-1, the J gene TRBJ2-7; 8 bases are shared with TRBD2. This sequence was found in a woman aged 18-30 years with Graves' ophthalmopathy. The CDR3 spells CSVAGGLPPYEQYF. In nucleotides, the CDR3 is TGCAGCGTTGCGGGGGGGCTCCCTCCCTACGAGCAGTACTTC.